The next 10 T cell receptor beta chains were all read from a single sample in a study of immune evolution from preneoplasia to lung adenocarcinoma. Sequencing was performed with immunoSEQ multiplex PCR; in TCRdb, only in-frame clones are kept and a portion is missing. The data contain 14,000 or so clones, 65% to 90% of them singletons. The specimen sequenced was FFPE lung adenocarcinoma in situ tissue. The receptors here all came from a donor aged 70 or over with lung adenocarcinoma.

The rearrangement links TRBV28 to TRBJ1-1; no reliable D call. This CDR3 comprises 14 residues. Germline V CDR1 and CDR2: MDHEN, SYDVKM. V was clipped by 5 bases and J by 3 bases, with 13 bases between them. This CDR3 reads CASSPGNSYTEAFF. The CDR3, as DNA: TGTGCCAGCAGTCCCGGGAACAGCTACACTGAAGCTTTCTTT.

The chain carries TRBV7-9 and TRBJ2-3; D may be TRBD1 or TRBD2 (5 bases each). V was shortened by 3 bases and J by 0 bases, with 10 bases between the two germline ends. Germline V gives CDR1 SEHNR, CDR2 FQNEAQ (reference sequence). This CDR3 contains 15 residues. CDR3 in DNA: TGTGCCAGCAGCTTGGGGGAGCCTAGCACAGATACGCAGTATTTT. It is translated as CASSLGEPSTDTQYF.

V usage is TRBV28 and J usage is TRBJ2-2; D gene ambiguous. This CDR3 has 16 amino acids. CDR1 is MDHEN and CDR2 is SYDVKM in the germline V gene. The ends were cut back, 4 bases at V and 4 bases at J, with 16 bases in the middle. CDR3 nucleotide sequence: TGTGCCAGCAGTTCAACCTGGGCACCCGGCACCGGGGAGCTGTTTTTT. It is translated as CASSSTWAPGTGELFF.

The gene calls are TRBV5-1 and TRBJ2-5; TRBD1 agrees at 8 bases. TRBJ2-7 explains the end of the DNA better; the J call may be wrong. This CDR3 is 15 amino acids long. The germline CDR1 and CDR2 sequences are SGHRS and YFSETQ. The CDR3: CASSLVGTGPYEQYF. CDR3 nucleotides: TGCGCCAGCAGCTTGGTTGGGACAGGACCCTACGAGCAGTACTTC.

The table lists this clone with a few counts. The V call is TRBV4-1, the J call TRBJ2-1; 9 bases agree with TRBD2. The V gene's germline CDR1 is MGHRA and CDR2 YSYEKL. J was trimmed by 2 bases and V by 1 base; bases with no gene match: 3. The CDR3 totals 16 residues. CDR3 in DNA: TGCGCCAGCAGCCAAGTAGGCGGGAGGGCCTACAATGAGCAGTTCTTC. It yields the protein CASSQVGGRAYNEQFF.

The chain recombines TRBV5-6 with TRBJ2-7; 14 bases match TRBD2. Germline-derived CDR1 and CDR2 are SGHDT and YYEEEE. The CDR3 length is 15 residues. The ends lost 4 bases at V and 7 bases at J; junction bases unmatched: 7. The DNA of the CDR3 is TGTGCCAGCAGCAAGCCGGGACTAGCGGGAGATGAGCAGTACTTC. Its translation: CASSKPGLAGDEQYF.

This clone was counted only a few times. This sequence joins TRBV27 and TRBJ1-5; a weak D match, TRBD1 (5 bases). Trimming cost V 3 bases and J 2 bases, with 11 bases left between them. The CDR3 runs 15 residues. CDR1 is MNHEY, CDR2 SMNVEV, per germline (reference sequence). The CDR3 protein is CASSLRGVGNQPQHF. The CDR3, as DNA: TGTGCCAGCAGTTTGAGAGGGGTAGGCAATCAGCCCCAGCATTTT.

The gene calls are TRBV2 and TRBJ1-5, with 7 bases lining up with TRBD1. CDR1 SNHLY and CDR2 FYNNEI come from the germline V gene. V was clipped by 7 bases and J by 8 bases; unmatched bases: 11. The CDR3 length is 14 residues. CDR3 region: CASMTGQLSEPQHF. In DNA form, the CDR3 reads TGTGCCAGCATGACGGGACAGCTATCAGAGCCCCAGCATTTT.

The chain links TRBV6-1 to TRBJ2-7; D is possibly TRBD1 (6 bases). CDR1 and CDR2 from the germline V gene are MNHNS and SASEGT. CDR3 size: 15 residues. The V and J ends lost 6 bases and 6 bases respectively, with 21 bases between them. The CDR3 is CASSEQQGPHFEQYF. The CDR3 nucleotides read TGTGCCAGCAGCGAACAACAGGGCCCCCATTTCGAGCAGTACTTC.

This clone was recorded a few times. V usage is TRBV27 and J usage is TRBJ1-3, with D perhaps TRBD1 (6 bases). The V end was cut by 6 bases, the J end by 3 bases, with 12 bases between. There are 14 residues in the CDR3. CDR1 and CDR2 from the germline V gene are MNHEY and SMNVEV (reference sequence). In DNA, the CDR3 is TGTGCCAGCAGGGAACAGGGCTTTGGAAACACCATATATTTT. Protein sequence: CASREQGFGNTIYF.